This T cell receptor (beta chain) is from a study of early T cells in non-severe SARS-CoV-2 infection. Whole-study findings and limits: There was a bias toward anti-spike CD8 responses in VDJdb matching, which missed private and CD4 specificities.

CDR3 length equals 16 residues. The germline gives CDR1 LGHNA, CDR2 YNFKEQ. Unmatched junction bases numbered 3, after V lost 0 bases and J lost 6 bases. This clonotype has a handful of counts. The antigen is undetermined. Unique molecular identifiers were affixed to single, distinct cDNA molecules. TCRdb re-called the 5' RACE reads through MiXCR, storing one row per CDR3 protein. The data show roughly 62,000 distinct CDR3 sequences, about 8.4% seen once. The sample consisted of whole blood. V usage is TRBV4-2 and J usage is TRBJ2-1; 12 nucleotides align to TRBD2. The clonotype originates from an adult who was a healthcare worker with PCR-confirmed SARS-CoV-2 infection or an uninfected control (not recorded which). CDR3 sequence (DNA): TGTGCCAGCAGCCAAGATTGGACTAGCGGGGTCAATGAGCAGTTCTTC. It codes for CASSQDWTSGVNEQFF.